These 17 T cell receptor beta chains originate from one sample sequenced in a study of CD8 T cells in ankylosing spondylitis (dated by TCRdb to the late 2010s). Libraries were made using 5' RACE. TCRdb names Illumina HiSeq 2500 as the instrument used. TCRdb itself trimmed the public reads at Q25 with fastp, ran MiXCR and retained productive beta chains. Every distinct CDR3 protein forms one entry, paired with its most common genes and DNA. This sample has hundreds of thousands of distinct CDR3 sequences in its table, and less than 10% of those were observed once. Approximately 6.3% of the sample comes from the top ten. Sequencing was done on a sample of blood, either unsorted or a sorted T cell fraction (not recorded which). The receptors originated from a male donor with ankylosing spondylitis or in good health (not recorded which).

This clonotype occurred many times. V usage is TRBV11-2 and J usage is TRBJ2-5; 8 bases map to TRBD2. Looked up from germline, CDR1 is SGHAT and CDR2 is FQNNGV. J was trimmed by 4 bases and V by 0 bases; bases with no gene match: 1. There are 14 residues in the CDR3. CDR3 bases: TGTGCCAGCAGCTTAGAGGCGGGGGGAGAGACCCAGTACTTC. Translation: CASSLEAGGETQYF.

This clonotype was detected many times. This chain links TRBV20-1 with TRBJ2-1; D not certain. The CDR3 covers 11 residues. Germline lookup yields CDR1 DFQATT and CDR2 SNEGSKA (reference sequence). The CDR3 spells CSGSSYNEQFF. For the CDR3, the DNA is TGCAGCGGCAGCTCCTACAATGAGCAGTTCTTC.

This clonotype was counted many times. This CDR3 is CASSDTRREGNEQFF. DNA for the CDR3: TGTGCCAGCAGTGATACTAGAAGAGAGGGCAATGAGCAGTTCTTC. The gene calls are TRBV12-3 or TRBV12-4 and TRBJ2-1; possible D gene TRBD2, 5 bases. The CDR3 length is 15 residues. The germline V and J ends were trimmed by 5 bases and 6 bases, with 17 bases remaining between them.

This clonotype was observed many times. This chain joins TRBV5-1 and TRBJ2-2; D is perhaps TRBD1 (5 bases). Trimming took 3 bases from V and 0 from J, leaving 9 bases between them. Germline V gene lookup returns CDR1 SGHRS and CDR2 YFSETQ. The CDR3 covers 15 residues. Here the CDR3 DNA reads TGCGCCAGCAGCTCAAGGACAACGAACACCGGGGAGCTGTTTTTT. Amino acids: CASSSRTTNTGELFF.

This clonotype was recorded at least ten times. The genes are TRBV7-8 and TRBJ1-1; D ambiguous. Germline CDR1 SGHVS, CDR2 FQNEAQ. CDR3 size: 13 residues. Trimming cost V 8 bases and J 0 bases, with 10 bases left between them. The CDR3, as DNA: TGTGCCAGCTGTAGACTTTTGAACACTGAAGCTTTCTTT. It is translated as CASCRLLNTEAFF.

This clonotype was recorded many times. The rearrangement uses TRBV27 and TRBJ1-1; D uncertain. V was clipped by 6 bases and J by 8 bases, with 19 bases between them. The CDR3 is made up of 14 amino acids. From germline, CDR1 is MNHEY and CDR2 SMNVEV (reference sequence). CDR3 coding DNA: TGTGCCAGCAGCCTTGGGGTATCGACGATCGAAGCTTTCTTT. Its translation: CASSLGVSTIEAFF.

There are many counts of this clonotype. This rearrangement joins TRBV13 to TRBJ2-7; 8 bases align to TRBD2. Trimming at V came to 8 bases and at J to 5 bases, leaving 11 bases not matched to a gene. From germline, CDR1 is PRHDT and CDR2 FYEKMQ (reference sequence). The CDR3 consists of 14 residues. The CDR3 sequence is CASLDSGNTHEQYF. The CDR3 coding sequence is TGTGCCAGCTTGGATAGCGGGAATACCCACGAGCAGTACTTC.

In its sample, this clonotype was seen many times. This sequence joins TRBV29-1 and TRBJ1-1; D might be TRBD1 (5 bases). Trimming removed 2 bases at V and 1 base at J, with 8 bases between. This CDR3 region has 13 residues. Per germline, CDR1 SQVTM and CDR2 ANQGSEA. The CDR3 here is CSVERGSNTEAFF. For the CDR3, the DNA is TGCAGCGTTGAACGGGGCTCGAACACTGAAGCTTTCTTT.

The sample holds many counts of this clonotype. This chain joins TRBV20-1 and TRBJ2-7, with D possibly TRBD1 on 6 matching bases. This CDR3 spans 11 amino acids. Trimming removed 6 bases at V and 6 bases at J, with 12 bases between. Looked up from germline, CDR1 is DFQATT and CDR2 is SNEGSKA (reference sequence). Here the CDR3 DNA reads TGCAGTGCGAAGGGGGTCCTCGAGCAGTACTTC. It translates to CSAKGVLEQYF.

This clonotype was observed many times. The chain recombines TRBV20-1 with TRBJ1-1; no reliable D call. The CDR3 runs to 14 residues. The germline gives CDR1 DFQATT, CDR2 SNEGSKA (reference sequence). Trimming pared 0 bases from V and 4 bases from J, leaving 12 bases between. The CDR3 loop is CSARDQGWFTEAFF. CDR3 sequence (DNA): TGCAGTGCTAGAGATCAAGGGTGGTTCACTGAAGCTTTCTTT.

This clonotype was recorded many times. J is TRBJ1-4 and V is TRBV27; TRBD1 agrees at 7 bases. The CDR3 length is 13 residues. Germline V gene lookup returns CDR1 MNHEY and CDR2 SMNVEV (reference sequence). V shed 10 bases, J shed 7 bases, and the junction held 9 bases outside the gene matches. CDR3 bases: TGTGCCACCTCAAGGGGGCGTGGTGAAAAACTGTTTTTT. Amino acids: CATSRGRGEKLFF. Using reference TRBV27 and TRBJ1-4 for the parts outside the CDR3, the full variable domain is EAQVTQNPRYLITVTGKKLTVTCSQNMNHEYMSWYRQDPGLGLRQIYYSMNVEVTDKGDVPEGYKVSRKEKRNFPLILESPSPNQTSLYFCATSRGRGEKLFFGSGTQLSVL.

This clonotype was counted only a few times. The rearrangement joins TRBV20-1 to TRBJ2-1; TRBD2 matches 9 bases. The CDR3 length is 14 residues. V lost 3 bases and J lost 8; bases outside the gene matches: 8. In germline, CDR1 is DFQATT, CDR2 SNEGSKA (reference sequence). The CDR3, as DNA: TGCAGTGCTAGGGGCGGGAGGGGTAGCGATGAGCAGTTCTTC. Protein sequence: CSARGGRGSDEQFF.

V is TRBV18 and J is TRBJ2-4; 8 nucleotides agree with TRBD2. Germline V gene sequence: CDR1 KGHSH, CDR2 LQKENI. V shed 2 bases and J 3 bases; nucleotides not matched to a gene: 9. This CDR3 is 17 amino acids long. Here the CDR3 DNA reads TGTGCCAGCTCACCATCCTTGACTAGCGTAAACAAAAACATTCAGTACTTC. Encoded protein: CASSPSLTSVNKNIQYF.

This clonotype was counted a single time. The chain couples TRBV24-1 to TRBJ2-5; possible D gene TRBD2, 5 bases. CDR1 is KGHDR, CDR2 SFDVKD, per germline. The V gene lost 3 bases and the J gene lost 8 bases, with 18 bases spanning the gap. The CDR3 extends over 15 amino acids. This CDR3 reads CATSDAGGRGDTQYF. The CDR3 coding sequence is TGTGCCACCAGTGATGCGGGCGGCCGAGGAGATACCCAGTACTTC.

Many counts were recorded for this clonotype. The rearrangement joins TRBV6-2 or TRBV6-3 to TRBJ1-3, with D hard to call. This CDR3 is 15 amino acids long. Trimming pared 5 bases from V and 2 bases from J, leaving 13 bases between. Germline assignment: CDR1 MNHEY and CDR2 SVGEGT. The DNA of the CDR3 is TGTGCCAGCAGTGCCACAAGTTTACCTGGAAACACCATATATTTT. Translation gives CASSATSLPGNTIYF.

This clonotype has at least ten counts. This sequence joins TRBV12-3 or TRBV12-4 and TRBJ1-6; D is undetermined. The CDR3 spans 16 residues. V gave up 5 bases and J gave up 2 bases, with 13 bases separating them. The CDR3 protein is CASSPGGSTYNSPLHF. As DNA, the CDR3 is TGTGCCAGCAGTCCCGGCGGCAGCACCTATAATTCACCCCTCCACTTT.

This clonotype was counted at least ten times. CDR3 sequence reads: CASRLAGSTDTQYF. CDR3 bases: TGTGCCAGCAGACTAGCGGGAAGCACAGATACGCAGTATTTT. The V gene is TRBV4-2, the J gene TRBJ2-3, with 10 bases fitting TRBD2. The CDR3 is 14 residues long. The germline V gene encodes CDR1 LGHNA and CDR2 YNFKEQ. With 6 bases clipped from V and 0 bases from J, the junction kept 0 bases outside the gene matches.